The clone carrying this T cell receptor (beta chain) has a handful of counts. This specimen comes from a study of T cells in Graves' hyperthyroidism and ophthalmopathy. Regions amplified from RNA transcripts were the TCR beta CDR3 regions. When the TCR CDR3 underwent first-round RT-PCR, the HTBI primer set was used. TCRdb itself ran the multiplex PCR reads through MiXCR, one entry per CDR3 protein. Among about 560,000 distinct CDR3 sequences listed, 16% were seen once. The clonotype was recovered from a woman under 30 with Graves' hyperthyroidism. The specimen sequenced was blood.

CDR3 sequence (DNA): TGTGCCACCAGTCCGGGACAGGGACATTATGGCTACACCTTC. The encoded protein is CATSPGQGHYGYTF. The V and J genes are TRBV15 and TRBJ1-2; 9 bases are shared with TRBD1. CDR3 length: 14 residues. Losses at the gene ends were 6 bases for V and 5 bases for J; bases not matched to a gene: 7. Germline CDR1 is LNHNV and CDR2 is YYDKDF (reference sequence).